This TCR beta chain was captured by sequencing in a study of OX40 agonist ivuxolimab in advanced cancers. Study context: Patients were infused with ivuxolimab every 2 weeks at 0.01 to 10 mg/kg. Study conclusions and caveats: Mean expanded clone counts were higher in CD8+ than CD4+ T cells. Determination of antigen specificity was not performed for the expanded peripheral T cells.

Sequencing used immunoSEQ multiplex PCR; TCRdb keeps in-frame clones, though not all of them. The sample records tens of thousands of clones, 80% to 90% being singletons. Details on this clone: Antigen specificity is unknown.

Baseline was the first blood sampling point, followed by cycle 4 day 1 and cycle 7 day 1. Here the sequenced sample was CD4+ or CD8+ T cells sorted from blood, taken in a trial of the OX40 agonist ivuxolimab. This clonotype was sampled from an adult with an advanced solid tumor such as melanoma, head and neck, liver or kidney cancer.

This chain's CDR3 is CASSPTERGMGSPLHF. CDR3 nucleotides: TGTGCCAGCAGCCCGACTGAGAGGGGTATGGGTTCACCCCTCCACTTT. V usage is TRBV9 and J usage is TRBJ1-6; D is perhaps TRBD1 (5 bases). Trimming took 4 bases from V and 9 from J, leaving 20 bases between them. CDR3 length equals 16 residues. Germline V gene data show CDR1 as SGDLS and CDR2 as YYNGEE. Combining the CDR3 with reference TRBV9 and TRBJ1-6 gives the whole variable domain DSGVTQTPKHLITATGQRVTLRCSPRSGDLSVYWYQQSLDQGLQFLIQYYNGEERAKGNILERFSAQQFPDLHSELNLSSLELGDSALYFCASSPTERGMGSPLHFGNGTRLTVT.